The 7 T cell receptor beta chains reported below all come from one sample, sequenced in a study of blood T cells in healthy people across ages. Together with a sample-barcoded 5' primer, a J-beta primer mix was included in a second PCR lasting about 7 to 12 cycles. MiXCR was run by TCRdb on the 5' RACE reads, yielding one entry per CDR3 protein. The sample has 1.5 million to 2 million distinct CDR3 sequences; roughly 27% are singletons. Material: blood. All receptors come from a woman between 25 and 40 years old in good health.

This clonotype occurred once. The genes are TRBV20-1 and TRBJ2-1, with TRBD2 as a possible D gene (5 bases). V was clipped by 5 bases and J by 5 bases, with 10 bases between them. Germline loops: CDR1 DFQATT, CDR2 SNEGSKA (reference sequence). The CDR3 is 12 amino acids. The CDR3 region has the DNA TGCAGTGCTGGAGGACTCGACAATGAGCAGTTCTTC. Amino acids: CSAGGLDNEQFF.

This clonotype appeared many times. The chain is built from TRBV9 and TRBJ2-7; 8 bases are shared with TRBD1. Trimming took 4 bases from V and 9 from J; bases not matched to a gene: 15. CDR1 is SGDLS, CDR2 YYNGEE, per germline. The CDR3 has 15 residues. CDR3 sequence reads: CASSPGDYPTGGQYF. As DNA, the CDR3 is TGTGCCAGCAGCCCCGGCGATTACCCCACAGGGGGGCAGTACTTC.

There are many counts of this clonotype. The chain joins TRBV6-5 to TRBJ2-3; tentative D call: TRBD2 (7 bases). This CDR3 has 14 amino acids. Germline CDR1 is MNHEY and CDR2 is SVGAGI. Trimming removed 2 bases from V and 10 bases from J, with 16 bases in between. The CDR3 bases are TGTGCCAGCAGTTACCGGGGGGCGGCCCCTCCGCAGTATTTT. This translates into CASSYRGAAPPQYF.

This clonotype appeared a few times. The chain is built from TRBV6-6 and TRBJ2-7; 9 bases line up with TRBD2. The CDR3 has 14 amino acids. V dropped 8 bases and J dropped 3; count of bases not matched to a gene: 8. From germline, CDR1 is MNHNY and CDR2 SVGAGI (reference sequence). CDR3 in amino acids: CASRALAGDYEQYF. DNA of the CDR3: TGTGCCAGCCGGGCACTAGCGGGCGACTACGAGCAGTACTTC.

The sample holds many counts of this clonotype. This chain connects TRBV5-5 to TRBJ2-7; D might be TRBD2 (5 bases). This CDR3 is built from 14 residues. Germline V gene lookup returns CDR1 SGHKS and CDR2 YYEKEE (reference sequence). Trimming stripped 0 bases from V and 3 bases from J, with 10 bases between. CDR3 protein: CASSLEVGGYEQYF. The CDR3 DNA follows: TGTGCCAGCAGCTTGGAGGTTGGAGGCTACGAGCAGTACTTC.

The CDR3 DNA sequence: TGTGCCAGCAGTGAAGCGCCGCAGGGGTCATACTACAATGAGCAGTTCTTC. This translates into CASSEAPQGSYYNEQFF. The gene calls are TRBV2 and TRBJ2-1; D perhaps matches TRBD1 (6 bases). Germline assignment: CDR1 SNHLY and CDR2 FYNNEI. V dropped 0 bases and J dropped 3 bases, with 15 bases sitting between them. CDR3 length: 17 residues. Supplemented by reference TRBV2 and TRBJ2-1, the full variable domain reads EPEVTQTPSHQVTQMGQEVILRCVPISNHLYFYWYRQILGQKVEFLVSFYNNEISEKSEIFDDQFSVERPDGSNFTLKIRSTKLEDSAMYFCASSEAPQGSYYNEQFFGPGTRLTVL.

Concerning this clonotype itself: A much larger clone lies one base from this, so it may be a read error. This chain links TRBV6-2 or TRBV6-3 with TRBJ1-5; D is possibly TRBD1 (5 bases). There are 14 residues in the CDR3. V lost 5 bases, J lost 3 bases, and 11 bases lay in between. Germline V lookup: CDR1 MNHEY, CDR2 SVGEGT. Here the CDR3 DNA reads TGTGCCAGCAGTATCCGGGGCACCAATCAGCCCCAGCATTTT. This translates into CASSIRGTNQPQHF.